This TCR beta chain comes out of a study of blood T cell repertoires in COVID-19. Turning to the study itself: Acute and convalescent COVID-19 samples came from the United States, Italy and Spain. In each case, the material was cDNA or gDNA derived from T cells, B-cell-depleted T cells, or PBMCs.

Authors' analysis steps: Estimated nucleated cell counts came from reference gene primer amplification. Using immunoSEQ multiplex PCR, the repertoire was profiled, and TCRdb retains in-frame clones only, with some absent. V and J calls and clone size follow that table, whereas D and trimming were derived from the DNA. The sample carries under 200,000 clones, about 88% recorded once. Germline CDR1 MNHEY, CDR2 SMNVEV (reference sequence). CDR3 length equals 15 residues. V was trimmed by 5 bases and J by 2 bases, leaving 16 bases between them. The TCR originated in a young man with active or convalescent COVID-19. Sequenced: peripheral blood. This chain uses TRBV27 with TRBJ2-7, with D tentatively TRBD1 (6 bases). This CDR3 is CASSTSPGHAYEQYF. The CDR3 DNA reads as TGTGCCAGCAGTACGTCCCCGGGACACGCCTACGAGCAGTACTTC.